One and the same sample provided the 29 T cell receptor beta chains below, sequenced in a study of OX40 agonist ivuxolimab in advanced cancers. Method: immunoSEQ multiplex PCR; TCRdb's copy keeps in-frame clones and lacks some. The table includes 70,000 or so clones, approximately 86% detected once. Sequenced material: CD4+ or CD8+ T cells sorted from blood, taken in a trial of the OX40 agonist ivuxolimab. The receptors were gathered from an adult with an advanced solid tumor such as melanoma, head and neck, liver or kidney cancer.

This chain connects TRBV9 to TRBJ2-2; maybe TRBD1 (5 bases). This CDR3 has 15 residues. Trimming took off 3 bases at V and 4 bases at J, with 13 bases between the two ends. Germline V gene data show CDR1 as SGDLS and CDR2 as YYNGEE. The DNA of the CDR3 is TGTGCCAGCAGCGGAAGGGGCGTGGGCACCGGGGAGCTGTTTTTT. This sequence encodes CASSGRGVGTGELFF.

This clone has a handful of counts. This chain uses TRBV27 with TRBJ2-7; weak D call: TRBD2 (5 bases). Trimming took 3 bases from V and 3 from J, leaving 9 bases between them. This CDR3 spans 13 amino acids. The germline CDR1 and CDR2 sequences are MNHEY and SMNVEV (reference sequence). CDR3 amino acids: CASSFGRGYEQYF. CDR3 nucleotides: TGTGCCAGCAGTTTTGGCCGGGGCTACGAGCAGTACTTC.

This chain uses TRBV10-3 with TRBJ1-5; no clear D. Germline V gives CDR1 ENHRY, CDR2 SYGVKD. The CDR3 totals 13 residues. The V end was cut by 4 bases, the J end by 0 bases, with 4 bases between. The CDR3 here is CAISGNSNQPQHF. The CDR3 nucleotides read TGTGCCATCAGTGGAAATAGCAATCAGCCCCAGCATTTT.

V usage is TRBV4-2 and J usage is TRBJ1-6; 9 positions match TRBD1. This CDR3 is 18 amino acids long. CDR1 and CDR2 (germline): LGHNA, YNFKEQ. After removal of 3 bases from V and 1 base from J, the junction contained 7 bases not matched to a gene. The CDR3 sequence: CASSQRGGTGSYNSPLHF. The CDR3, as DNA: TGTGCCAGCAGCCAGCGAGGGGGGACAGGGTCCTATAATTCACCCCTCCACTTT.

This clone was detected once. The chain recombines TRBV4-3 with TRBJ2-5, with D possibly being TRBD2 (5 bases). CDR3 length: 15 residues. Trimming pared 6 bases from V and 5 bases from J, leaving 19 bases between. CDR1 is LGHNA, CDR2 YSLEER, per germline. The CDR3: CASSPRFPGIETQYF. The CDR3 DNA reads TGCGCCAGCAGTCCAAGATTTCCGGGGATTGAGACCCAGTACTTC.

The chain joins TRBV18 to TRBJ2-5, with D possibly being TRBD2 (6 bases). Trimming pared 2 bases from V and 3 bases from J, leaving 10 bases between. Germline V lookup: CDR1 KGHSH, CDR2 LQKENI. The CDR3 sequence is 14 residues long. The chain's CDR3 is CASSPTAGEETQYF. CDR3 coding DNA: TGTGCCAGCTCACCAACAGCGGGCGAAGAGACCCAGTACTTC.

CDR3 sequence: CASSLQGSAEAFF. The DNA of the CDR3 is TGTGCCAGCAGCTTACAGGGAAGCGCTGAAGCTTTCTTT. The genes are TRBV7-3 and TRBJ1-1, with a possible D match to TRBD1 (5 bases). The CDR3 length is 13 residues. Looked up from germline, CDR1 is SGHTA and CDR2 is FQGTGA. V gave up 2 bases and J gave up 6 bases, with 10 bases separating them.

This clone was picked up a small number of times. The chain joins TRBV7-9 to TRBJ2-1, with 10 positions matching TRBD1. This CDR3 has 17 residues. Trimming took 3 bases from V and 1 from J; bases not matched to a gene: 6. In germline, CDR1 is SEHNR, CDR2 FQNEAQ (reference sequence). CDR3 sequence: CASSLGQGTSSYNEQFF. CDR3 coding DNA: TGTGCCAGCAGCTTGGGACAGGGGACGAGTTCCTACAATGAGCAGTTCTTC.

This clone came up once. CDR3 amino acids: CASSLLRSEAFF. CDR3 DNA: TGTGCCAGCAGCTTGTTGCGGAGTGAAGCTTTCTTT. This chain connects TRBV5-6 to TRBJ1-1, with D uncertain. This CDR3 is built from 12 residues. V gave up 1 base and J gave up 7 bases, with 8 bases separating them. CDR1 SGHDT and CDR2 YYEEEE come from the germline V gene.

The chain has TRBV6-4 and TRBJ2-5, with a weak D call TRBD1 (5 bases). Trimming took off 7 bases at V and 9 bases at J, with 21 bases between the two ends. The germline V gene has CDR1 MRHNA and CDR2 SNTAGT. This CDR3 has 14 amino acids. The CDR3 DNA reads TGTGCCAGCAATCACGACGACAGAAAGAGGCCCCAGTACTTC. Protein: CASNHDDRKRPQYF.

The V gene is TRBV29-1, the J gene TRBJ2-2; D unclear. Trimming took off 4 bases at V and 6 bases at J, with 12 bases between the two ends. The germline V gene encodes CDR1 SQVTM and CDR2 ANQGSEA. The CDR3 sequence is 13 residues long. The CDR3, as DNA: TGCAGCGTTGTTTTTGTAGTCGCCGGGGAGCTGTTTTTT. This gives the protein CSVVFVVAGELFF.

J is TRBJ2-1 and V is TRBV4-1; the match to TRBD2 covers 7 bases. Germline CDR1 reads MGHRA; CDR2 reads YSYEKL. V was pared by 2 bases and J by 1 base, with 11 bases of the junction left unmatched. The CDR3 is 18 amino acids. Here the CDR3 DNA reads TGCGCCAGCAGCCAATCGGCCCGCGGGAGTGCATCCTACAATGAGCAGTTCTTC. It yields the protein CASSQSARGSASYNEQFF.

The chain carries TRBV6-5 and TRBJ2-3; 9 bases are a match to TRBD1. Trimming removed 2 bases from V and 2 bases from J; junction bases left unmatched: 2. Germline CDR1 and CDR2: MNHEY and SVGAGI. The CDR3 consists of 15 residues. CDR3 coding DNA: TGTGCCAGCAGTTACGGGACAGGGTTCACAGATACGCAGTATTTT. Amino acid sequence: CASSYGTGFTDTQYF.

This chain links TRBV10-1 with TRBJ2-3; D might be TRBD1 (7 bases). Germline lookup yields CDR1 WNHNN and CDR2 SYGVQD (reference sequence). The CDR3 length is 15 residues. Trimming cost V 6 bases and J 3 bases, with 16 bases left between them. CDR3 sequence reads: CASSGRGTATDTQYF. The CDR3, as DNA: TGCGCCAGCAGCGGACGCGGGACAGCTACAGATACGCAGTATTTT.

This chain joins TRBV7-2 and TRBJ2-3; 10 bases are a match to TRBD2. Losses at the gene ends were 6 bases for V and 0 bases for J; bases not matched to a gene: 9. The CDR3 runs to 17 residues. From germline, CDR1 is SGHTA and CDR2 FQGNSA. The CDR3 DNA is TGTGCCAGCAGTCAAACCCCGACTAGCGGGAGCACAGATACGCAGTATTTT. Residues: CASSQTPTSGSTDTQYF.

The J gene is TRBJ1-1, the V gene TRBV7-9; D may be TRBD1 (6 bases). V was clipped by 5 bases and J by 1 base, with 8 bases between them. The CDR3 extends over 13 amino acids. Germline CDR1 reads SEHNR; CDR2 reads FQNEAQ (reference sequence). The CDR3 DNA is TGTGCCAGCAGCGTGACAGGGAACACTGAAGCTTTCTTT. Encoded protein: CASSVTGNTEAFF.

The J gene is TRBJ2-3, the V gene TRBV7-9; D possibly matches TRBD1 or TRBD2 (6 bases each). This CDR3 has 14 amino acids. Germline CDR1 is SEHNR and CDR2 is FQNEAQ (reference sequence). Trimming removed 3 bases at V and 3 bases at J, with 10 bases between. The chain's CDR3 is CASSFTGRTDTQYF. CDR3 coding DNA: TGTGCCAGCAGCTTCACAGGGAGGACAGATACGCAGTATTTT.

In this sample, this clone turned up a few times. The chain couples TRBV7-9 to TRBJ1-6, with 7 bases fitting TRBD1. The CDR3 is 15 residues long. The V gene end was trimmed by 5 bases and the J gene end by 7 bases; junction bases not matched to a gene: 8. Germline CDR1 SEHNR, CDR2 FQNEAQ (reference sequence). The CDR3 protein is CASSPATGNNSPLHF. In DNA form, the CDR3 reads TGTGCCAGCAGCCCCGCGACAGGGAACAATTCACCCCTCCACTTT.

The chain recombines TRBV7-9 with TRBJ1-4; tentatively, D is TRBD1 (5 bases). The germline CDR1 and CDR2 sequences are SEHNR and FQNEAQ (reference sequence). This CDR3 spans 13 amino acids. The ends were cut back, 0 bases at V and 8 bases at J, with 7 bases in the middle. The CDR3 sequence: CASSLAQGEKLFF. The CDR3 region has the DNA TGTGCCAGCAGCTTAGCTCAGGGCGAAAAACTGTTTTTT. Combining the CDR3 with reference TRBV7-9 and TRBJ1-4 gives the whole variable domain DTGVSQNPRHKITKRGQNVTFRCDPISEHNRLYWYRQTLGQGPEFLTYFQNEAQLEKSRLLSDRFSAERPKGSFSTLEIQRTEQGDSAMYLCASSLAQGEKLFFGSGTQLSVL.

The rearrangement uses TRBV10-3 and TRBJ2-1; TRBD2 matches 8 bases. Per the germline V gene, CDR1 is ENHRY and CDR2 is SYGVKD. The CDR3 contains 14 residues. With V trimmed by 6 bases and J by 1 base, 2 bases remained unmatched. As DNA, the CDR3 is TGTGCCATCAGCCGGGGGGGGTCCTACAATGAGCAGTTCTTC. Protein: CAISRGGSYNEQFF.

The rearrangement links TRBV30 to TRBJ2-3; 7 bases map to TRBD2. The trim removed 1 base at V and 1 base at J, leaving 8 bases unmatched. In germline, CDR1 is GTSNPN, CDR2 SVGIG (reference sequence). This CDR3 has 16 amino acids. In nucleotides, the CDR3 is TGTGCCTGGAGTGAAGTTTTCGCGGGAGGCACAGATACGCAGTATTTT. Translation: CAWSEVFAGGTDTQYF.

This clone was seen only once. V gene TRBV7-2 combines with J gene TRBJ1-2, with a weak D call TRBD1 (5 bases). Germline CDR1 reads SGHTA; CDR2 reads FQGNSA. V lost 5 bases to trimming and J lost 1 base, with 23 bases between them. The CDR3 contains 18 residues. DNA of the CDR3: TGTGCCAGCAGCGGGCCTACCTCCGGCAGGGCCCTTAACTATGGCTACACCTTC. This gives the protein CASSGPTSGRALNYGYTF. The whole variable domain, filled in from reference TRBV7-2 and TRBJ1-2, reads GAGVSQSPSNKVTEKGKDVELRCDPISGHTALYWYRQSLGQGLEFLIYFQGNSAPDKSGLPSDRFSAERTGGSVSTLTIQRTQQEDSAVYLCASSGPTSGRALNYGYTFGSGTRLTVV.

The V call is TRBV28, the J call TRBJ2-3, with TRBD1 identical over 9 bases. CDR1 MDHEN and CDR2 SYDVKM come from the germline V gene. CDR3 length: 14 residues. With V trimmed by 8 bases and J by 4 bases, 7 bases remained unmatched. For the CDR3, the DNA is TGTGCCAGCGGACAGGGGTTGTCGGCAGATACGCAGTATTTT. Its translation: CASGQGLSADTQYF.

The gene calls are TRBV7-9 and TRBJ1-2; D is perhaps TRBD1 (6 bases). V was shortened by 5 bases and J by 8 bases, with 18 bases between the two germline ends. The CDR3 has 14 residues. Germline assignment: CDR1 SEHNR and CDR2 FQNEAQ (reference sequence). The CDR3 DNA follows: TGTGCCAGCAGCCCCCCAGGGGTGGTGTACGGCTACACCTTC. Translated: CASSPPGVVYGYTF.

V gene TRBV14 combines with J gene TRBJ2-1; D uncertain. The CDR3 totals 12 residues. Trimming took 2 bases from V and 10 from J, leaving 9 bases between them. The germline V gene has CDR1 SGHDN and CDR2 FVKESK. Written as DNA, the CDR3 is TGTGCCAGCAGCCAAAGCGTTGGCGAGCAGTTCTTC. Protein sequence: CASSQSVGEQFF.

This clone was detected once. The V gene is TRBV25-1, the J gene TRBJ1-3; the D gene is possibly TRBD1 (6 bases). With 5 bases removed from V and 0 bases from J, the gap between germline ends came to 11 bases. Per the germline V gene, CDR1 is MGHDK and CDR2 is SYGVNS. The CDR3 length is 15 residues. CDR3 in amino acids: CASSQGTNSGNTIYF. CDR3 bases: TGTGCCAGCAGTCAGGGGACTAACTCTGGAAACACCATATATTTT.

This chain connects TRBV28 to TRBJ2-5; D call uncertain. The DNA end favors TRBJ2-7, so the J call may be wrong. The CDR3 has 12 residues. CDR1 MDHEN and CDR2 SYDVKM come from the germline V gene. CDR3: CASSFRQSEQYF. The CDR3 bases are TGTGCCAGCAGTTTCCGCCAGTCCGAGCAGTACTTC.

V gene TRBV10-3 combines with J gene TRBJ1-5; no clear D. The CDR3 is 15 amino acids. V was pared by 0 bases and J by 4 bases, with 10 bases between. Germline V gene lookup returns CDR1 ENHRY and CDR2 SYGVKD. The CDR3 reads CAISESLSGNQPQHF. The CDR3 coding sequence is TGTGCCATCAGTGAGTCGCTCAGCGGGAATCAGCCCCAGCATTTT.

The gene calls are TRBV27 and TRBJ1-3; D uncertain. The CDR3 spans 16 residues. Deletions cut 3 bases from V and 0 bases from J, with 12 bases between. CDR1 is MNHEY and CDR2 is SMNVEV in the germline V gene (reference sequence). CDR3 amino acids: CASSFSSASSGNTIYF. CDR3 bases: TGTGCCAGCAGTTTTTCTTCTGCAAGCTCTGGAAACACCATATATTTT.